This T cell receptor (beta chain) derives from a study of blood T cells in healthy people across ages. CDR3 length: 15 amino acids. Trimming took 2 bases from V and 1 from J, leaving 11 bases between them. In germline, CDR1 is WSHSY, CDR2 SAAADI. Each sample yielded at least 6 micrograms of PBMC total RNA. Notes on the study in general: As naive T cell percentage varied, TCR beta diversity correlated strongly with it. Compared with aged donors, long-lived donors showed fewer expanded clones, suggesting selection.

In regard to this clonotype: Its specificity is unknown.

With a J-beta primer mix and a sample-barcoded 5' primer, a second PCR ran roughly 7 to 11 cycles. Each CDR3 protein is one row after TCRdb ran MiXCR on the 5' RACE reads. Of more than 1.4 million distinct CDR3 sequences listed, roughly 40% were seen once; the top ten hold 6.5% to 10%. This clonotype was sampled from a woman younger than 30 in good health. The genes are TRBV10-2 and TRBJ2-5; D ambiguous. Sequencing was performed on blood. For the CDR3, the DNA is TGCGCCAGCAGTGAGGGTCTCAGCAGCCAAGAGACCCAGTACTTC. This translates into CASSEGLSSQETQYF.